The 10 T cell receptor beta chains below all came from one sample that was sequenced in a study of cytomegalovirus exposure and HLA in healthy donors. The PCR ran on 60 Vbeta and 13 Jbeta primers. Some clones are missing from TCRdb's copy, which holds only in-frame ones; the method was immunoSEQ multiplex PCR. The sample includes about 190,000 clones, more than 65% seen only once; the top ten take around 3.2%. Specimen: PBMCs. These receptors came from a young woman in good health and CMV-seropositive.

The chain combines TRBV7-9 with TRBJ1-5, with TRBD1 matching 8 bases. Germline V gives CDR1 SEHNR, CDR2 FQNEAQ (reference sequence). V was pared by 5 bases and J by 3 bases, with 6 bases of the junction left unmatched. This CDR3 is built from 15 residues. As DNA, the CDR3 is TGTGCCAGCAGCACCTACAGGGGGGACAATCAGCCCCAGCATTTT. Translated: CASSTYRGDNQPQHF. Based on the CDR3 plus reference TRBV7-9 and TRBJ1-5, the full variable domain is DTGVSQNPRHKITKRGQNVTFRCDPISEHNRLYWYRQTLGQGPEFLTYFQNEAQLEKSRLLSDRFSAERPKGSFSTLEIQRTEQGDSAMYLCASSTYRGDNQPQHFGDGTRLSIL.

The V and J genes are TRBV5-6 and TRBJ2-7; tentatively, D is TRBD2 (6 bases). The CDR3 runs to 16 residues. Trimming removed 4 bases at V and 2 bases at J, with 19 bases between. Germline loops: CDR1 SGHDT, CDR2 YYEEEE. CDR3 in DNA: TGTGCCAGCAGCCCAGTGTTCGGGACTCACACCTACGAGCAGTACTTC. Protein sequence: CASSPVFGTHTYEQYF. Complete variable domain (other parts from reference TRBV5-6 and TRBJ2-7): DAGVTQSPTHLIKTRGQQVTLRCSPKSGHDTVSWYQQALGQGPQFIFQYYEEEERQRGNFPDRFSGHQFPNYSSELNVNALLLGDSALYLCASSPVFGTHTYEQYFGPGTRLTVT.

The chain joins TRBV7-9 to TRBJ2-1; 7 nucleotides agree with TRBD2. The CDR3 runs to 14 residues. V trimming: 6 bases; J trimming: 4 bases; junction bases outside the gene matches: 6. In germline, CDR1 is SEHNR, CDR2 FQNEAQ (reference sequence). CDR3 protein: CASRTSEPYNEQFF. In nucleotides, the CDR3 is TGTGCCAGCAGAACTAGCGAACCTTACAATGAGCAGTTCTTC.

This chain's CDR3 is CASSRVDPYNEQFF. For the CDR3, the DNA is TGTGCCAGCAGTCGGGTTGATCCCTACAATGAGCAGTTCTTC. This chain uses TRBV2 with TRBJ2-1; D is unclear. This CDR3 contains 14 residues. Trimming pared 5 bases from V and 2 bases from J, leaving 10 bases between. Germline lookup yields CDR1 SNHLY and CDR2 FYNNEI.

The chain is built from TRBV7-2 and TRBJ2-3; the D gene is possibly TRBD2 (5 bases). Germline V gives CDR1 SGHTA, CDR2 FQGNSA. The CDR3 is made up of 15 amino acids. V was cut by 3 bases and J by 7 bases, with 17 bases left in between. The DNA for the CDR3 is TGTGCCAGCAGCTTGGCCTCTAGCAGGAGGAATACGCAGTATTTT. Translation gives CASSLASSRRNTQYF.

CDR3 nucleotide sequence: TGTGCCAGCAGTTCGCGATCCACTGAAGCTTTCTTT. Protein: CASSSRSTEAFF. The rearrangement joins TRBV6-5 to TRBJ1-1, with unresolved D. In germline, CDR1 is MNHEY, CDR2 SVGAGI. V was trimmed by 4 bases and J by 4 bases, leaving 7 bases between them. CDR3 size: 12 residues.

Written as DNA, the CDR3 is TGTGCCAGCAGCCTCAGGGCTAGCGGGCTCGCCGGGGAGCTGTTTTTT. This translates into CASSLRASGLAGELFF. The chain joins TRBV7-2 to TRBJ2-2; TRBD2 matches 8 bases. V trimming: 5 bases; J trimming: 6 bases; junction bases outside the gene matches: 11. The germline V gene has CDR1 SGHTA and CDR2 FQGNSA. This CDR3 contains 16 residues.

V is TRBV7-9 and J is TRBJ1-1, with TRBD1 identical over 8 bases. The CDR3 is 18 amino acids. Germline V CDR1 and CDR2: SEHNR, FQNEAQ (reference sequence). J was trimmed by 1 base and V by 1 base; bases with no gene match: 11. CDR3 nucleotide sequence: TGTGCCAGCAGCTTAGGGGCCCTTAGGACAGGGAGGAACACTGAAGCTTTCTTT. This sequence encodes CASSLGALRTGRNTEAFF. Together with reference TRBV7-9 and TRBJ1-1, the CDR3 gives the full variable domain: DTGVSQNPRHKITKRGQNVTFRCDPISEHNRLYWYRQTLGQGPEFLTYFQNEAQLEKSRLLSDRFSAERPKGSFSTLEIQRTEQGDSAMYLCASSLGALRTGRNTEAFFGQGTRLTVV.

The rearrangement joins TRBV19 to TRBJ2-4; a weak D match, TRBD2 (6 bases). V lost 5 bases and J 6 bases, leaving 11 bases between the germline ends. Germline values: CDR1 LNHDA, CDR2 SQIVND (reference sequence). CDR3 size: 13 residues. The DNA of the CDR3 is TGTGCCAGTAGTCCTGGAGGGAGAAACATTCAGTACTTC. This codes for CASSPGGRNIQYF.

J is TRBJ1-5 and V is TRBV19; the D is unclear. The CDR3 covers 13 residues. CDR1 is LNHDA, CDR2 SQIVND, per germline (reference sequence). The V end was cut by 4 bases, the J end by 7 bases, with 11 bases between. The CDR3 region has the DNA TGTGCCAGTAGTAGTGCCAGAGGGCAGCCCCAGCATTTT. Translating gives CASSSARGQPQHF. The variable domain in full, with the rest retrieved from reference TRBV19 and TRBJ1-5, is DGGITQSPKYLFRKEGQNVTLSCEQNLNHDAMYWYRQDPGQGLRLIYYSQIVNDFQKGDIAEGYSVSREKKESFPLTVTSAQKNPTAFYLCASSSARGQPQHFGDGTRLSIL.